The rows below give T cell receptor beta chains drawn from one sample of a study of cytomegalovirus exposure and HLA in healthy donors. Sequencing was performed with immunoSEQ multiplex PCR; in TCRdb, only in-frame clones are kept and a portion is missing. The data show 110,000 or so clones, with roughly 13% seen just once and about 16% held by the top ten. The source material was PBMCs. These receptors all come from a middle-aged man in good health and CMV-seropositive. Both conserved end residues are part of each CDR3. D genes are given only for firm matches. The size of a clone is reported for some rows only, either as once, few or many, or as a class for expanded clones.

V	D	size	J	CDR3	DNA
TRBV7-8	TRBD2	few	TRBJ2-2	CASSLGLAGNTGELFF	TGTGCCAGCAGCCTCGGACTAGCGGGGAACACCGGGGAGCTGTTTTTT
TRBV5-1	.	.	TRBJ1-1	CASSSQTGALNTEAFF	TGCGCCAGCAGCTCCCAAACAGGCGCCCTGAACACTGAAGCTTTCTTT
TRBV5-1	TRBD1	.	TRBJ2-7	CASSLEGQSKGIYEQYF	TGCGCCAGCAGCTTGGAGGGACAGTCCAAGGGAATCTACGAGCAGTACTTC
TRBV14	.	few	TRBJ1-4	CASSQALGYGEKLFF	TGTGCCAGCAGCCAAGCCCTCGGGTACGGCGAAAAACTGTTTTTT
TRBV7-2	.	.	TRBJ2-3	CASSLTVVTDTQYF	TGTGCCAGCAGCTTAACAGTAGTCACAGATACGCAGTATTTT
TRBV7-2	.	few	TRBJ1-1	CASSLYNTEAFF	TGTGCCAGCAGCCTCTACAACACTGAAGCTTTCTTT
TRBV10-2	TRBD1	few	TRBJ1-5	CASSGTGWNQPQHF	TGCGCCAGCAGCGGGACAGGGTGGAATCAGCCCCAGCATTTT
TRBV7-2	TRBD2	.	TRBJ2-7	CASSLNSGFPYEQYF	TGTGCCAGCAGCTTAAATAGCGGGTTCCCCTACGAGCAGTACTTC
TRBV7-2	.	few	TRBJ1-5	CASSLVTGFNQPQHF	TGTGCCAGCAGCTTAGTGACTGGCTTTAATCAGCCCCAGCATTTT
TRBV7-9	TRBD2	.	TRBJ2-1	CASSFGTSGRGSYNEQFF	TGTGCCAGCAGCTTTGGTACTAGCGGGAGGGGGTCCTACAATGAGCAGTTCTTC
TRBV7-8	.	few	TRBJ2-7	CASSYGLLPYEQYF	TGTGCCAGCAGCTATGGACTGTTACCCTACGAGCAGTACTTC
TRBV27	TRBD1	few	TRBJ1-5	CASSARTGGERPQHF	TGTGCCAGCAGTGCCCGGACAGGGGGAGAGCGGCCCCAGCATTTT
TRBV2	.	.	TRBJ2-3	CASTFKDLFGTDTQYF	TGTGCCAGCACTTTCAAGGACTTATTTGGTACAGATACGCAGTATTTT
TRBV5-1	.	.	TRBJ1-2	CASSLAGPPAYGYTF	TGCGCCAGCAGCTTGGCAGGGCCGCCAGCCTATGGCTACACCTTC
TRBV2	TRBD1	few	TRBJ2-2	CASSGRRDRNTGELFF	TGTGCCAGCAGTGGTCGAAGGGACAGAAACACCGGGGAGCTGTTTTTT
TRBV28	.	few	TRBJ2-7	CASSSQNYEQYF	TGTGCCAGCAGTTCCCAGAACTACGAGCAGTACTTC
TRBV10-3	TRBD1	few	TRBJ1-1	CASSQFQGGAFF	TGTGCCAGCAGCCAGTTCCAGGGGGGAGCTTTCTTT
TRBV9	.	.	TRBJ1-2	CASSVESGEGGYTF	TGTGCCAGCAGCGTAGAGTCAGGGGAGGGTGGCTACACCTTC
TRBV11-1	.	.	TRBJ1-2	CASSLSETANYGYTF	TGTGCCAGCAGCTTATCCGAGACAGCTAACTATGGCTACACCTTC
TRBV6-1	TRBD1	few	TRBJ2-1	CASSEVPTGGDSYNEQFF	TGTGCCAGCAGTGAAGTACCCACAGGGGGCGATTCCTACAATGAGCAGTTCTTC
TRBV13	.	.	TRBJ2-7	CASSTWDTSYEQYF	TGTGCCAGCAGCACCTGGGACACGTCCTACGAGCAGTACTTC
TRBV27	TRBD1	.	TRBJ1-4	CASSLYPQGAREKLFF	TGTGCCAGCAGTTTATACCCACAGGGGGCGCGGGAAAAACTGTTTTTT
TRBV7-2	.	.	TRBJ2-1	CASSISPTAVGRNEQFF	TGTGCCAGCAGCATCTCACCGACAGCCGTAGGTAGGAATGAGCAGTTCTTC